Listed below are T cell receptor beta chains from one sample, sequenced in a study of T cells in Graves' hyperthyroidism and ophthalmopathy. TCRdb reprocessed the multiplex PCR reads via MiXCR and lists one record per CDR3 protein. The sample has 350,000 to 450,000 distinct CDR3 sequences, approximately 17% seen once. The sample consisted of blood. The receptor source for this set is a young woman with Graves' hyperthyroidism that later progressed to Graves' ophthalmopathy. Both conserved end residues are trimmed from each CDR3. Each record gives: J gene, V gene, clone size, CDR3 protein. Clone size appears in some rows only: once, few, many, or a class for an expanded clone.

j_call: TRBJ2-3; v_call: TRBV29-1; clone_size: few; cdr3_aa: SVAVLADTQY
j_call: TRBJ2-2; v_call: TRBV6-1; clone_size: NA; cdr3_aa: ASSETPAWGELF
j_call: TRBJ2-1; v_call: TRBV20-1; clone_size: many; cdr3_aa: SARTSGRLYNEQF
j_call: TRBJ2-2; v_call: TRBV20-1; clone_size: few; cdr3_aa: SALQGAGNTGELF
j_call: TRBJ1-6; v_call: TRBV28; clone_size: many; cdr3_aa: ASSTVHNSPLH
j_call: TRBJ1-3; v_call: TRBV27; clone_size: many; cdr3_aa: ASSLSGLGGNTIY
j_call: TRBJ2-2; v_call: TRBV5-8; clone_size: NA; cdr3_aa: ASSLVGQSMIRELF
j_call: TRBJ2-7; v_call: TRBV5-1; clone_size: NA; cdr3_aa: ASSRDSLREQY
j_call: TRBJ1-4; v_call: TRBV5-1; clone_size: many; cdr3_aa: ASSLAEGGTTNEKLF
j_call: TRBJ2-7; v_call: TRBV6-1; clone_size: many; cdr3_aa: ASILMQGGYEQY
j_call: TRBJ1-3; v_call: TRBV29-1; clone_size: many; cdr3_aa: SVVRGNTIY
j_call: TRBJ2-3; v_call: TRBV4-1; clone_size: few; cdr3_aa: ASSQDDSPPGDTQY
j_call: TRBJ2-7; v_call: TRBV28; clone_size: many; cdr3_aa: ASSLEGGSSYEQY
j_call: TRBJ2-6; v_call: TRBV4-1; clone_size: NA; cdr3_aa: ASSQRIRDQGYSGASVLT
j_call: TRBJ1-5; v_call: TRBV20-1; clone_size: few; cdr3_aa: SAGSGTDNQPQH
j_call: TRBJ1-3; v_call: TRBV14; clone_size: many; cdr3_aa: ASSQVADTIY
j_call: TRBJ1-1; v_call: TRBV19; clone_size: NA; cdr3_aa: ASSFHPGLNTEAF
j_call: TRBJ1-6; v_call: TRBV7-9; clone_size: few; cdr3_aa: ASTPTGDNSPLH
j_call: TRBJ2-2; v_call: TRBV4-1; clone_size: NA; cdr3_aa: ASSQELAGVWTGELF
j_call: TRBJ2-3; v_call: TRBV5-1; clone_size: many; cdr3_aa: ASSSASMKADTQY
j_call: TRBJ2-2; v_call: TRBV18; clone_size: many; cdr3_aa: ASSPYPRNTGELF
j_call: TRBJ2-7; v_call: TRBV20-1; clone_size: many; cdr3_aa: SASGLAGVSSGEQY
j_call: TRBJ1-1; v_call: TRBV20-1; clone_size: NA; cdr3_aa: SASFEQGINTEAF
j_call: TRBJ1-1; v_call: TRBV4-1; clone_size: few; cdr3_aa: ASSQDKSGLNTEAF
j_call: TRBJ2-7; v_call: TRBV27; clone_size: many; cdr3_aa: ASSLTAEREQY
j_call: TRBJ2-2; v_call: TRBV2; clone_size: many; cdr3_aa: ASSERVPTHTGELF
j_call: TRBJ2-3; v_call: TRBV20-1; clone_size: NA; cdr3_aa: SAHYRGGTDTQY
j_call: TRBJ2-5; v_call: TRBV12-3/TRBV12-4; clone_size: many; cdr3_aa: ASSRGGKETQY
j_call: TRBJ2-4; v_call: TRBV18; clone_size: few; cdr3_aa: ASSPRLGQLAKNIQY
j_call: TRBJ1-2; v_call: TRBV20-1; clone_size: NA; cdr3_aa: SARTVPGT
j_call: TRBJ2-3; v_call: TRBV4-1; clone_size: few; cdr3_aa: ASTPLPSGGNSPDTQY
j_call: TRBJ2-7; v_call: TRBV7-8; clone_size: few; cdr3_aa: ASSGAWDEQY
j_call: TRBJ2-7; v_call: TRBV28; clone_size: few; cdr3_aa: ASSDGSSSSYEQY
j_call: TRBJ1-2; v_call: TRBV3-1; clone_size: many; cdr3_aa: ASSPLGAASYGYT
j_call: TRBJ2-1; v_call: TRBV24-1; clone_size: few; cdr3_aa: ATSDPGGGKSYNEQF
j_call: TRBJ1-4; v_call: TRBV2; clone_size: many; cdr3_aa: ASKQGGNNEKLF
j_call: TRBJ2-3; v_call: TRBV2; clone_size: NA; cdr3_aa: ASSYNRAGGPGTDTQY
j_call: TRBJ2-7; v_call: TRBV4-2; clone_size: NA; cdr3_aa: ASSQDPSSGKYEQY
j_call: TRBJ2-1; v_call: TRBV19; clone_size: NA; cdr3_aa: ASSIAFGVTYNEQF
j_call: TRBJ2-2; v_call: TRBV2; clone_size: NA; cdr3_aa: ASSEYLNGELF
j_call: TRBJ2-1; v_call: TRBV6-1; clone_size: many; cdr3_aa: ASKPSPDRAEQF
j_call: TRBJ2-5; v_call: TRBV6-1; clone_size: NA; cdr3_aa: ASSPGQGGAQY
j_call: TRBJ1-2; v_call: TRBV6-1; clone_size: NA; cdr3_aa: ASSRDRGYGYGYT
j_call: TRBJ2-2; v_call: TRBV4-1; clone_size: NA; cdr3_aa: ASSQDGQGRTGELF
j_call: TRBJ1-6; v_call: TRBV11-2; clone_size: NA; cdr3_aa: ASRGRESNSPLH
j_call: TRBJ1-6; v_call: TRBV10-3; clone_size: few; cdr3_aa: AISESSGMEPLH
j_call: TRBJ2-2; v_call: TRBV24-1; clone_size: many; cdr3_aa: ATSDPDTGIDTGELF
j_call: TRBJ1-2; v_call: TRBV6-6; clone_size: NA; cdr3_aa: ASSYAVGQGTGYT
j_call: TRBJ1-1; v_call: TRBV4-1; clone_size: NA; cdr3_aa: ASSQFGLITAEAF
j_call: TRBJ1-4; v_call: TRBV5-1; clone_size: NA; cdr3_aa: ASSPNTAATNEKLF
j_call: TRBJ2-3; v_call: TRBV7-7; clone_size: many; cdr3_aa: ASSSSGFGDTQY
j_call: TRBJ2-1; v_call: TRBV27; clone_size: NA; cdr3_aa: ASSPDREEQF
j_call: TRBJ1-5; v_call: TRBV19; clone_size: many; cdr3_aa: ASTPRGGWGNQPQH
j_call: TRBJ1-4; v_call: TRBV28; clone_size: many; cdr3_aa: ASSFGGNGEKLF
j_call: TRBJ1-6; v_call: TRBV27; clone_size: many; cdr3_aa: ASSLNGYNSPLH